The 22 T cell receptor beta chains below come from one sample, sequenced in a study of vaccination effects on CD4 cells after COVID-19. The antigens for these receptors are not known. Within the ViraFEST assay, antigen-specific CD4+ T cells underwent expansion with viral peptide pools prior to sequencing. Having been cultured for less than 12 days, the cells underwent CD4+ T cell isolation. The person's infection with SARS-CoV-2, confirmed by PCR, took place between March and December 2020. Libraries were prepared by immunoSEQ multiplex PCR; TCRdb keeps only in-frame clonotypes and omits some of them. The table shows approximately 26,000 clones, with around 79% occurring only once. Material: CD4+ T cells from PBMCs cultured with HCoV-NL63 spike peptides, obtained before COVID-19 vaccination. The source of these receptors is a human donor who had a prior SARS-CoV-2 infection.

The chain is built from TRBV4-1 and TRBJ2-1; 9 bases align to TRBD2. Germline assignment: CDR1 MGHRA and CDR2 YSYEKL. The length of the CDR3 is 15 residues. The ends lost 1 base at V and 5 bases at J; junction bases unmatched: 3. CDR3 nucleotide sequence: TGCGCCAGCAGCCAAGGGCTAGCGGGGAACAATGAGCAGTTCTTC. Translated: CASSQGLAGNNEQFF.

CDR3 sequence: CASSQQGLAQYNEQFF. DNA of the CDR3: TGTGCCAGCAGCCAACAGGGACTAGCGCAATACAATGAGCAGTTCTTC. J is TRBJ2-1 and V is TRBV4-2; TRBD2 agrees at 10 bases. After removal of 2 bases from V and 4 bases from J, the junction contained 5 bases not matched to a gene. Germline V gene sequence: CDR1 LGHNA, CDR2 YNFKEQ. This CDR3 has 16 residues.

This chain links TRBV12-3 or TRBV12-4 with TRBJ1-1; D call uncertain. The CDR3 covers 13 residues. Trimming removed 6 bases at V and 3 bases at J, with 11 bases between. The CDR3 protein is CASSLTVDTEAFF. The DNA of the CDR3 is TGTGCCAGCAGCCTCACGGTTGACACTGAAGCTTTCTTT.

This chain connects TRBV19 to TRBJ1-2, with a weak D call TRBD1 (5 bases). This CDR3 has 16 amino acids. In germline, CDR1 is LNHDA, CDR2 SQIVND (reference sequence). V lost 4 bases and J 5 bases, leaving 20 bases between the germline ends. CDR3 residues: CASSTPSGFRWYGYTF. The CDR3 coding sequence is TGTGCCAGTAGTACCCCGTCAGGGTTTCGTTGGTATGGCTACACCTTC.

This chain connects TRBV5-1 to TRBJ1-5; maybe TRBD1 (5 bases). CDR1 is SGHRS, CDR2 YFSETQ, per germline. V shed 0 bases and J shed 7 bases, with 11 bases lying between them. The CDR3 totals 14 residues. CDR3 nucleotides: TGCGCCAGCAGCTTGGACACGGGGGGACAGCCCCAGCATTTT. Protein product: CASSLDTGGQPQHF.

The V gene is TRBV11-2, the J gene TRBJ2-5; 8 nucleotides line up with TRBD2. The CDR3 contains 15 residues. Trimming took 3 bases from V and 7 from J; bases not matched to a gene: 10. Germline values: CDR1 SGHAT, CDR2 FQNNGV. The CDR3 protein is CASSFSGRDVGTQYF. The CDR3 nucleotides read TGTGCCAGCAGCTTCAGCGGGAGAGATGTGGGGACCCAGTACTTC. Filled out from reference TRBV11-2 and TRBJ2-5, the complete variable domain reads EAGVAQSPRYKIIEKRQSVAFWCNPISGHATLYWYQQILGQGPKLLIQFQNNGVVDDSQLPKDRFSAERLKGVDSTLKIQPAKLEDSAVYLCASSFSGRDVGTQYFGPGTRLLVL.

The rearrangement joins TRBV11-2 to TRBJ1-2, with D possibly TRBD1 on 5 matching bases. Germline values: CDR1 SGHAT, CDR2 FQNNGV. CDR3 length equals 16 residues. V dropped 4 bases and J dropped 0 bases, with 15 bases sitting between them. The CDR3 here is CASSSTTGASNYGYTF. As DNA, the CDR3 is TGTGCCAGCAGCTCCACTACAGGAGCTTCTAACTATGGCTACACCTTC.

The V call is TRBV4-2, the J call TRBJ1-2, with 8 bases identical to TRBD1. V trimming: 5 bases; J trimming: 6 bases; junction bases outside the gene matches: 11. CDR1 and CDR2 from the germline V gene are LGHNA and YNFKEQ. This CDR3 region has 15 residues. The CDR3 nucleotides are TGTGCCAGCAGCGGTAGCCCGGGACAGGTCAATGGCTACACCTTC. Translated, it gives CASSGSPGQVNGYTF.

The genes are TRBV5-4 and TRBJ2-3; 7 positions match TRBD2. Germline-derived CDR1 and CDR2 are SGHNT and YYREEE (reference sequence). The CDR3 runs 14 residues. V shed 5 bases and J 1 base; nucleotides not matched to a gene: 4. CDR3 in amino acids: CASSYGLGTDTQYF. As DNA, the CDR3 is TGTGCCAGCAGTTACGGACTAGGCACAGATACGCAGTATTTT.

This clone was recorded a few times. The rearrangement joins TRBV5-1 to TRBJ1-5, with unresolved D. V was clipped by 1 base and J by 4 bases, with 6 bases between them. The CDR3 loop spans 13 amino acids. The germline CDR1 and CDR2 sequences are SGHRS and YFSETQ. The CDR3 DNA reads TGCGCCAGCAGCTTGAACAGTAATCAGCCCCAGCATTTT. Protein: CASSLNSNQPQHF.

The chain has TRBV30 and TRBJ2-2, with D uncertain. Trimming removed 2 bases at V and 4 bases at J, with 5 bases between. Germline V gene sequence: CDR1 GTSNPN, CDR2 SVGIG (reference sequence). The CDR3 spans 12 residues. CDR3 loop: CAWSRRTGELFF. In DNA, the CDR3 is TGTGCCTGGAGTCGACGCACCGGGGAGCTGTTTTTT.

This rearrangement joins TRBV6-5 to TRBJ2-6, with no clear D. This CDR3 has 16 amino acids. Germline V gene sequence: CDR1 MNHEY, CDR2 SVGAGI. V was pared by 4 bases and J by 3 bases, with 13 bases between. In nucleotides, the CDR3 is TGTGCCAGCAGTTGGACCACCGACGGTGGGGCCAACGTCCTGACTTTC. Translating gives CASSWTTDGGANVLTF.

The chain recombines TRBV3-1 (or the pseudogene TRBV3-2) with TRBJ2-1; possible D gene TRBD2, 6 bases. Trimming shortened V by 5 bases and J by 5 bases, and 13 bases separated the two germline ends. The CDR3 length is 14 residues. Germline V CDR1 and CDR2: LGHDT, YNNKEL (reference sequence). CDR3 nucleotides: TGTGCCAGCAGCGGAGGGACGGGGGACAATGAGCAGTTCTTC. It yields the protein CASSGGTGDNEQFF.

The sample holds one count of this clone. The J gene is TRBJ1-4, the V gene TRBV18; D ambiguous. CDR3 size: 14 residues. Germline V gives CDR1 KGHSH, CDR2 LQKENI. V lost 5 bases and J lost 8, with 15 bases in between. CDR3 DNA: TGTGCCAGCTCATCCAACGGCCTCGGAGAAAAACTGTTTTTT. This codes for CASSSNGLGEKLFF.

This rearrangement joins TRBV24-1 to TRBJ2-5; the D gene is possibly TRBD2 (6 bases). Deletions cut 6 bases from V and 5 bases from J, with 12 bases between. Germline CDR1 reads KGHDR; CDR2 reads SFDVKD. This CDR3 contains 13 residues. CDR3 protein: CATSQTSRETQYF. The CDR3 DNA follows: TGTGCCACCAGTCAAACTAGCCGGGAGACCCAGTACTTC.

This chain links TRBV6-5 with TRBJ2-1, with 7 bases fitting TRBD2. This CDR3 region has 16 residues. With V trimmed by 4 bases and J by 0 bases, 6 bases remained unmatched. The germline CDR1 and CDR2 sequences are MNHEY and SVGAGI. CDR3 residues: CASSFQLASSYNEQFF. CDR3 bases: TGTGCCAGCAGTTTCCAACTAGCGAGCTCCTACAATGAGCAGTTCTTC.

J is TRBJ2-1 and V is TRBV6-1, with TRBD1 as a possible D gene (5 bases). CDR3 length equals 15 residues. Germline CDR1 reads MNHNS; CDR2 reads SASEGT. Trimming cost V 2 bases and J 0 bases, with 8 bases left between them. The CDR3 spells CASSEQGSSYNEQFF. The DNA of the CDR3 is TGTGCCAGCAGTGAACAGGGAAGCTCCTACAATGAGCAGTTCTTC.

This chain joins TRBV9 and TRBJ2-6; 7 bases are shared with TRBD1. This CDR3 has 16 amino acids. CDR1 SGDLS and CDR2 YYNGEE come from the germline V gene. V lost 4 bases and J lost 0; bases outside the gene matches: 4. CDR3 nucleotides: TGTGCCAGCAGCAAACGACAGGGCTCTGGGGCCAACGTCCTGACTTTC. This sequence encodes CASSKRQGSGANVLTF.

The chain couples TRBV18 to TRBJ2-3, with D perhaps TRBD2 (6 bases). Trimming stripped 0 bases from V and 5 bases from J, with 12 bases between. CDR1 is KGHSH and CDR2 is LQKENI in the germline V gene. The CDR3 has 15 residues. The CDR3 protein is CASSPPGTSRDTQYF. The CDR3 DNA reads TGTGCCAGCTCACCACCGGGAACTAGCCGAGATACGCAGTATTTT.

The chain links TRBV2 to TRBJ2-7; weak D call: TRBD2 (6 bases). Trimming took off 7 bases at V and 4 bases at J, with 11 bases between the two ends. This CDR3 spans 12 amino acids. Looked up from germline, CDR1 is SNHLY and CDR2 is FYNNEI. The chain's CDR3 is CASNSGSYEQYF. DNA for the CDR3: TGTGCCAGCAATAGCGGCTCATACGAGCAGTACTTC.

V and J are TRBV29-1 and TRBJ2-1; 12 positions agree with TRBD2. V lost 7 bases and J lost 8; bases outside the gene matches: 12. The CDR3 totals 15 residues. Germline V gene data show CDR1 as SQVTM and CDR2 as ANQGSEA. This CDR3 is CSAANGLAGIDEQFF. CDR3 sequence (DNA): TGCAGCGCAGCGAACGGACTAGCGGGAATAGATGAGCAGTTCTTC.

This chain joins TRBV10-3 and TRBJ2-1, with 8 bases aligning to TRBD2. The CDR3 is 15 amino acids. V was clipped by 3 bases and J by 6 bases; unmatched bases: 7. Germline-derived CDR1 and CDR2 are ENHRY and SYGVKD. Here the CDR3 reads CAISDSGSGSNEQFF. CDR3 DNA: TGTGCCATCAGTGACAGCGGGAGTGGTAGCAATGAGCAGTTCTTC.